This T cell receptor (beta chain) comes out of a study of tumor-infiltrating lymphocytes in primary liver carcinoma. Study-wide context: Roughly 3.5 to 8 million productive TCRbeta reads came from each sample, comparable across tissue types.

Both RNA and DNA were isolated together from around 18-30 mg of bulk tissue that had not been sorted. The CDR3 runs to 17 residues. The J segment lost 7 bases and the V segment lost 0 bases, leaving 10 bases of the junction unmatched. Germline CDR1 is SGHTA and CDR2 is FQGNSA. Synthesis of TCR beta cDNA was carried out from 500 ng total RNA with a constant-region primer. Slightly modified ARM-PCR, run as three nested multiplex PCR rounds, produced the TCR beta libraries. Both of the initial two PCR rounds ran for roughly 11 cycles and employed TRBV1-TRBV30 forward primers alongside a C-beta reverse primer. MiXCR, run by TCRdb on the multiplex PCR reads, gives a single entry per CDR3 protein. The sample contains 150,000 to 200,000 distinct CDR3 sequences, around four fifths of which appear only once.

The sequenced sample consisted of tumor tissue from primary liver carcinoma. This receptor was taken from a man aged 40-49 years with primary liver carcinoma and hepatitis B virus infection. The rearrangement uses TRBV7-2 and TRBJ2-1; TRBD2 aligns across 9 bases. CDR3 nucleotide sequence: TGTGCCAGCAGCTTAGCGGGAGGGACTAGCAGGACAAATGAGCAGTTCTTC. Its translation is CASSLAGGTSRTNEQFF.